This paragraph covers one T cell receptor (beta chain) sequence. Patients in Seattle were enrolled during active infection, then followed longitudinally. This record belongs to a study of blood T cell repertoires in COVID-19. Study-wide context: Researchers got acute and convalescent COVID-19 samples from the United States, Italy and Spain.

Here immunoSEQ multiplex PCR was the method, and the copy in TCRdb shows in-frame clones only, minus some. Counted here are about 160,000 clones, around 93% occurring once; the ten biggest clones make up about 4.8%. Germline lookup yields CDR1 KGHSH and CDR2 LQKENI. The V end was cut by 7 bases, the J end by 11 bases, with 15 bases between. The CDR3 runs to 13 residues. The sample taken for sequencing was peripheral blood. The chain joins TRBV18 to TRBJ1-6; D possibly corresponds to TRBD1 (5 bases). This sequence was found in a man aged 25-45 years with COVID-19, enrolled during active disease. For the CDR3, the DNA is TGTGCCAGCTTTCAGGCCGGGGGTCCACCCCTCCACTTT. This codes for CASFQAGGPPLHF.